This entry lists 8 T cell receptor beta chains sequenced from one sample in a study of Ad26.COV2.S vaccination and SARS-CoV-2 variants. Treatment meaning: around 19 received Ad26.COV2.S at low or high dose, single or two shots; about 5 received placebo; per-sample allocation not given. Samples were taken on day 63 after the first vaccine or placebo injection. Libraries were prepared by immunoSEQ multiplex PCR; TCRdb keeps only in-frame clonotypes and omits some of them. Of some 500,000 clones listed, roughly nine tenths are singletons. The specimen was peripheral blood, collected in a trial of Ad26.COV2.S vaccine versus placebo. Source of these receptors: a person aged 18-65 years who received the Ad26.COV2.S COVID-19 vaccine or a placebo.

V is TRBV4-2 and J is TRBJ2-4, with 14 bases that match TRBD2. Germline V gene lookup returns CDR1 LGHNA and CDR2 YNFKEQ. With 4 bases clipped from V and 8 bases from J, the junction kept 7 bases outside the gene matches. The CDR3 loop spans 16 amino acids. DNA of the CDR3: TGTGCCAGCAGCCCCCGACTAGCGGGAGGGCCCGACATTCAGTACTTC. Residues: CASSPRLAGGPDIQYF.

The rearrangement joins TRBV7-9 to TRBJ2-3; the D gene is possibly TRBD1 (5 bases). The CDR3 has 14 residues. V lost 1 base and J lost 4, with 9 bases in between. Germline CDR1 is SEHNR and CDR2 is FQNEAQ (reference sequence). The DNA for the CDR3 is TGTGCCAGCAGCTTAGGTCAGGGTCCAGATACGCAGTATTTT. This translates into CASSLGQGPDTQYF.

V gene TRBV5-4 combines with J gene TRBJ2-7; TRBD1 agrees at 7 bases. The CDR3 has 13 amino acids. Germline V gene data show CDR1 as SGHNT and CDR2 as YYREEE (reference sequence). The junction had 7 bases not matched to a gene; V was cut back by 4 bases and J by 6 bases. CDR3 sequence (DNA): TGTGCCAGCAGCATTGACAGGGTTGGCGAGCAGTACTTC. Its translation is CASSIDRVGEQYF.

The CDR3 region has the DNA TGTGCCAGCAGCTTTAGCGGGAAAAGGGATACGCAGTATTTT. Translation gives CASSFSGKRDTQYF. The V call is TRBV5-4, the J call TRBJ2-3, with TRBD2 matching over 8 bases. Germline V gene lookup returns CDR1 SGHNT and CDR2 YYREEE (reference sequence). CDR3 size: 14 residues. J lost 6 bases, V lost 2 bases, and 5 bases had no gene match.

The chain couples TRBV7-2 to TRBJ2-5; TRBD2 might be the D (5 bases). Per germline, CDR1 SGHTA and CDR2 FQGNSA. This CDR3 has 16 residues. The V end was cut by 3 bases, the J end by 1 base, with 15 bases between. CDR3 sequence reads: CASSLHGWAGQETQYF. The CDR3 DNA reads as TGTGCCAGCAGCTTGCACGGATGGGCGGGCCAAGAGACCCAGTACTTC.

This chain joins TRBV14 and TRBJ2-3; D remains unclear. From germline, CDR1 is SGHDN and CDR2 FVKESK. The ends were cut back, 1 base at V and 5 bases at J, with 13 bases in the middle. This CDR3 has 15 amino acids. Here the CDR3 reads CASSQAGRARDTQYF. The CDR3 coding sequence is TGTGCCAGCAGCCAAGCGGGCAGAGCGAGAGATACGCAGTATTTT.

The chain carries TRBV7-9 and TRBJ1-4; tentative D call: TRBD1 (5 bases). Germline V gene lookup returns CDR1 SEHNR and CDR2 FQNEAQ (reference sequence). This CDR3 is built from 15 residues. The V end was cut by 5 bases, the J end by 1 base, with 11 bases between. CDR3 sequence reads: CASSPMGGTNEKLFF. The CDR3 bases are TGTGCCAGCAGCCCAATGGGGGGAACTAATGAAAAACTGTTTTTT. Full variable domain (rest looked up from reference TRBV7-9 and TRBJ1-4): DTGVSQNPRHKITKRGQNVTFRCDPISEHNRLYWYRQTLGQGPEFLTYFQNEAQLEKSRLLSDRFSAERPKGSFSTLEIQRTEQGDSAMYLCASSPMGGTNEKLFFGSGTQLSVL.

This clone was counted once. This chain connects TRBV5-1 to TRBJ1-1; D perhaps matches TRBD1 (5 bases). Germline-derived CDR1 and CDR2 are SGHRS and YFSETQ. The CDR3 runs 16 residues. V gave up 0 bases and J gave up 3 bases, with 15 bases separating them. In DNA, the CDR3 is TGCGCCAGCAGCTTGGTCGACGGGGGATTGGACACTGAAGCTTTCTTT. It codes for CASSLVDGGLDTEAFF.